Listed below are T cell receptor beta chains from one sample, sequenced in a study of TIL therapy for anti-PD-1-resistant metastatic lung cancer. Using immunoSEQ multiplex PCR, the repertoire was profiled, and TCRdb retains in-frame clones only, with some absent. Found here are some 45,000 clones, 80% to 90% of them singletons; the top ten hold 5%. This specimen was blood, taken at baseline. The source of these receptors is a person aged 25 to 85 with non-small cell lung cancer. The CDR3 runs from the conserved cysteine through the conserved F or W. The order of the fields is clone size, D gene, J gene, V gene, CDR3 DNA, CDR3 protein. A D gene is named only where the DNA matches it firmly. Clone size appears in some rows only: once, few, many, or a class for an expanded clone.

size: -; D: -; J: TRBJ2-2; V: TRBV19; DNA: TGTGCCAGTAGTTCCGGCCCGAACACCGGGGAGCTGTTTTTT; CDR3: CASSSGPNTGELFF
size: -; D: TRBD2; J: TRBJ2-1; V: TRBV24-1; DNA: TGTGCCACCAGTCCACGGGAGGGCCTGGACAATGAGCAGTTCTTC; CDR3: CATSPREGLDNEQFF
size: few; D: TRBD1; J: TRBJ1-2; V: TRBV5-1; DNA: TGCGCCAGCAGACAAGACAGGGTTGGTGGCTACACCTTC; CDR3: CASRQDRVGGYTF
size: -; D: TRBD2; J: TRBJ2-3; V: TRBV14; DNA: TGTGCCAGCAGCCAGCTCGCTCGCCCTAGCGGGCCTAGGGATACGCAGTATTTT; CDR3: CASSQLARPSGPRDTQYF
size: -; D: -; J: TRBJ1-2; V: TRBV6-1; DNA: TGTGCCAGCAGTGAAGAGGAGGGCTGGGGCTATGGCTACACCTTC; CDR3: CASSEEEGWGYGYTF
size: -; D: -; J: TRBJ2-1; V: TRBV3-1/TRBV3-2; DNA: TGTGCCAGCAGAACCGGGGGTAATGAGCAGTTCTTC; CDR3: CASRTGGNEQFF
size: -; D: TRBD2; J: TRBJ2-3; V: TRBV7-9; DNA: TGTGCCAGCAGCCCAACGGGGGCGGGAGGGCCATTGGATACGCAGTATTTT; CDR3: CASSPTGAGGPLDTQYF
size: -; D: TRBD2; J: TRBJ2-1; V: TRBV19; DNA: TGTGCCAGCGGGAGGACCCCTCTTGAGCAGTTCTTC; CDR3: CASGRTPLEQFF
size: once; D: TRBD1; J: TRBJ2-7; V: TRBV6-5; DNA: TGTGCCAGCAGTCCGACAGGGTACGAGCAGTACTTC; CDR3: CASSPTGYEQYF
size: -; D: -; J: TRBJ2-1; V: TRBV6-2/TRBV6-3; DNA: TGTGCCAGCAGTCCGCGGTCGGGCACTTCCTACAATGAGCAGTTCTTC; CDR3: CASSPRSGTSYNEQFF
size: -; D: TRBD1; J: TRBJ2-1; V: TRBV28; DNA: TGTGCCAGCAGTTTAATGGCAGGGGGTGCGTCCCATGAGCAGTTCTTC; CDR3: CASSLMAGGASHEQFF
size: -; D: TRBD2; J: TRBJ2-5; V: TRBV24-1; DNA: TGTGCCACCAGTGATTCCTGGACTAGCGGGTTCCAAGAGACCCAGTACTTC; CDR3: CATSDSWTSGFQETQYF
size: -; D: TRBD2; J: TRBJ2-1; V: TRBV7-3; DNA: TGTGCCAGCAGCACAACTAGCGGGAGTGTCAATGAGCAGTTCTTC; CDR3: CASSTTSGSVNEQFF
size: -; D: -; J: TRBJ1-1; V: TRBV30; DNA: TGTGCCTGGAACATCGGGAACACTGAAGCTTTCTTT; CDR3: CAWNIGNTEAFF
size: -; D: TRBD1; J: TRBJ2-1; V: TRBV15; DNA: TGTGCCACCAGCAGTGATGCCGGGACAGGCACTTACAATGAGCAGTTCTTC; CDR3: CATSSDAGTGTYNEQFF
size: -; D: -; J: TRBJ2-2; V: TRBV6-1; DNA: TGTGCCAGCAGTGAGAACACCGGGGAGCTGTTTTTT; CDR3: CASSENTGELFF
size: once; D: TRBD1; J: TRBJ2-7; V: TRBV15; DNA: TGTGCCACCAGCAGAGCCGGGACAGGGACCTACGAGCAGTACTTC; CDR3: CATSRAGTGTYEQYF
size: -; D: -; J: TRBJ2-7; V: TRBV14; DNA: TGTGCCAGCAGCCAAAGTCAGGGCAGCTACGAGCAGTACTTC; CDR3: CASSQSQGSYEQYF
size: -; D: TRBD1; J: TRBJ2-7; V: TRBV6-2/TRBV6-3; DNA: TGTGCCAGCAGTTACTCGAGGGGACAGGTCTACGAGCAGTACTTC; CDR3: CASSYSRGQVYEQYF
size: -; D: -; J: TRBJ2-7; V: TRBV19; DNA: TGTGCCAGTAGTACATTGGACAGTTTGGGCGACGAGCAGTACTTC; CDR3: CASSTLDSLGDEQYF
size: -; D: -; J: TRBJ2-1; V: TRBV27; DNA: TGTGCCAGCAGTCGGGATGACAGGTGGGCCTACAATGAGCAGTTCTTC; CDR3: CASSRDDRWAYNEQFF
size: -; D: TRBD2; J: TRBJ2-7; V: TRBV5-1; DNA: TGCGCCAGCAGCCCTCGGGGGGACTACGAGCAGTACTTC; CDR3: CASSPRGDYEQYF
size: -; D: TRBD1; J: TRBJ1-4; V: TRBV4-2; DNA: TGTGCCAGCAGCCATCCACCCGGGACAGTAACAACTAATGAAAAACTGTTTTTT; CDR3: CASSHPPGTVTTNEKLFF
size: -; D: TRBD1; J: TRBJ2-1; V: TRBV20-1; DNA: TGCAGTGCTAGTAGGGACCCGGGACAGGGGAGCAATGAGCAGTTCTTC; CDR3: CSASRDPGQGSNEQFF
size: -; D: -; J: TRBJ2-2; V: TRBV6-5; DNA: TGTGCCAGCAGTTACTTGGCAGAGAACACCGGGGAGCTGTTTTTT; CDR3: CASSYLAENTGELFF
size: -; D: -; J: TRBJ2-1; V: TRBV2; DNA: TGTGCCAGCAAGTCAGGGACCTACAATGAGCAGTTCTTC; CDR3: CASKSGTYNEQFF
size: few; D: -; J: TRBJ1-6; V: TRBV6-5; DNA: TGTGCCAGCAGTAATGAGGACGGAGGCAATTCACCCCTCCACTTT; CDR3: CASSNEDGGNSPLHF
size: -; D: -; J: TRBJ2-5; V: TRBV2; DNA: TGTGCCAGCAGTGAGAGCGGAGGGGCCGGGGAGACCCAGTACTTC; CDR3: CASSESGGAGETQYF
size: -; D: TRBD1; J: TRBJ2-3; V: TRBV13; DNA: TGTGCCAGCAGCTTAGAGTCGGGACAGTACACAGATACGCAGTATTTT; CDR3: CASSLESGQYTDTQYF
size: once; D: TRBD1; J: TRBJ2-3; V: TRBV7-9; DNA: TGTGCCAGCAGACAGCCCGAGACAGGGTATCCAGATACGCAGTATTTT; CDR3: CASRQPETGYPDTQYF
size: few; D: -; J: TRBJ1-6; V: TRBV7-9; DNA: TGTGCCAGCAGCTTATCTCAGGGGCTGAGTAATTCACCCCTCCACTTT; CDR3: CASSLSQGLSNSPLHF
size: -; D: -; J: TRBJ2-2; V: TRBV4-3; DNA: TGCGCCAGCAGCCAAGATGTGCCAGGAAGGGCCGGGGAGCTGTTTTTT; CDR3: CASSQDVPGRAGELFF
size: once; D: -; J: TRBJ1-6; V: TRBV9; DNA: TGTGCCAGCAGCCCAACAGTGAATTCACCCCTCCACTTT; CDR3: CASSPTVNSPLHF
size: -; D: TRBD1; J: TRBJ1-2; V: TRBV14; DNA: TGTGCCAGCAGCGCGACAGGGAGTTACTATGGCTACACCTTC; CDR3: CASSATGSYYGYTF
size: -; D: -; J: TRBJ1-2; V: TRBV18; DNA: TGTGCCAGCTCACCACGGGGGCCTCCCGGTAATGGCTACACCTTC; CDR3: CASSPRGPPGNGYTF
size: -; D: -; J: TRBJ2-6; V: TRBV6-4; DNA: TGTGCCAGCAGTGACTCAGGGGGCTCTGGGGCCAACGTCCTGACTTTC; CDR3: CASSDSGGSGANVLTF
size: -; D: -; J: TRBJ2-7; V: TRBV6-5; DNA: TGTGCCAGCAGGAGGAGAGCTACCTACGAGCAGTACTTC; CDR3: CASRRRATYEQYF
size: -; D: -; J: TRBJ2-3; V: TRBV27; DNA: TGTGCCAGCAGCCTTCAACAGGCCGGAGATACGCAGTATTTT; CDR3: CASSLQQAGDTQYF
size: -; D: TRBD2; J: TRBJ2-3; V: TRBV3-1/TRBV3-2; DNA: TGTGCCAGCAGCCCCCAGCGGGGGGGGTTTACAGATACGCAGTATTTT; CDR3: CASSPQRGGFTDTQYF
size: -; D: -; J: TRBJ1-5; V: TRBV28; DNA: TGTGCCAGCAGTTTGGAGGGGTGGGAGCCCCAGCATTTT; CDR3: CASSLEGWEPQHF
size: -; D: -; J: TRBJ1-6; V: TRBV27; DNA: TGTGCCAGCAGACCCCTTCTCTACGGCGGGGGAAAGAATTCACCCCTCCACTTT; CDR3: CASRPLLYGGGKNSPLHF
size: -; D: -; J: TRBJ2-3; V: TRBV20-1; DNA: TGCAGTGCCAAACGGTTAGATACGCAGTATTTT; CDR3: CSAKRLDTQYF
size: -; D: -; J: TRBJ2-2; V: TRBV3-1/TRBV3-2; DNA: TGTGCCAGCAGCCATTCTTTTTGGGGGACCACCGGGGAGCTGTTTTTT; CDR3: CASSHSFWGTTGELFF
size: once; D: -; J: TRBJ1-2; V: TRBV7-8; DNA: TGTGCCAGCAGCTCTAAGACAGACGGTTACTATGGCTACACCTTC; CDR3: CASSSKTDGYYGYTF
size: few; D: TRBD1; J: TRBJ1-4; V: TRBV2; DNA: TGTGCCAGCAGACCCTACAGGGGTGATGAAAAACTGTTTTTT; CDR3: CASRPYRGDEKLFF
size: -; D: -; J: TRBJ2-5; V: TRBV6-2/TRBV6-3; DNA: TGTGCCAGCAGCACCCGCGAGACCCAGTACTTC; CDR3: CASSTRETQYF
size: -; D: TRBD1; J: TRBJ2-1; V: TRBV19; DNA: TGTGCCAGTAGTATTGGGACAGAGTCCTACAATGAGCAGTTCTTC; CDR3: CASSIGTESYNEQFF
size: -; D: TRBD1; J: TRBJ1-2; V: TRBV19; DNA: TGTGCCAGTACCAAGAATAGGGGACAGGGCGGCTATGGCTACACCTTC; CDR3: CASTKNRGQGGYGYTF
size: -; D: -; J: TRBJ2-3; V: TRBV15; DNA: TGTGCCACGAAACGGGGAAGCACAGATACGCAGTATTTT; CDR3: CATKRGSTDTQYF
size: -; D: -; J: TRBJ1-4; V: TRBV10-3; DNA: TGTGCCATCAGTAGCCAGGGCAGGGATGAAAAACTGTTTTTT; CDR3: CAISSQGRDEKLFF
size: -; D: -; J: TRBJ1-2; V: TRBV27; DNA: TGTGCCAGCGCAGGGGACTATGGCTACACCTTC; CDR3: CASAGDYGYTF
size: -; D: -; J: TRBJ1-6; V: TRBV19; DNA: TGTGCCAGTGGGGACAATTCACCCCTCCACTTT; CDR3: CASGDNSPLHF
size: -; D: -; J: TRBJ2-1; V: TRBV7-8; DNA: TGTGCCAGCAGCTTGGGACGGACCAATGAGCAGTTCTTC; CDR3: CASSLGRTNEQFF
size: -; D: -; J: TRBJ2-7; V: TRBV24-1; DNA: TGTGCCACCAGTGACCGGGACTACGAGCAGTACTTC; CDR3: CATSDRDYEQYF
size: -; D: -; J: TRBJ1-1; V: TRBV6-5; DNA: TGTGCCAGCAGTTACTTCAGGACGAACACTGAAGCTTTCTTT; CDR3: CASSYFRTNTEAFF
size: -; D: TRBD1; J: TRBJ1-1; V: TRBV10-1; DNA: TGCCCAACCCGGGACAGGGGGCAATACTACCCACAGAACACTGAAGCTTTCTTT; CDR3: CPTRDRGQYYPQNTEAFF
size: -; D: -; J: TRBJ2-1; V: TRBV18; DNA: TGTGCCAGCTCACCGTTGTACTCCGAGGGTGAGCAGTTCTTC; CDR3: CASSPLYSEGEQFF
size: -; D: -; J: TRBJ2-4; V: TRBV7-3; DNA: TGTGCCAGCAGCCCGACTAGGACGGCCTTAGCCAAAAACATTCAGTACTTC; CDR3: CASSPTRTALAKNIQYF
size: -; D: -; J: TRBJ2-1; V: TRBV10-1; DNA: TGCGCCAGCAGTGAAGTGTCGCGGCTCTACAATGAGCAGTTCTTC; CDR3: CASSEVSRLYNEQFF